The 20 T cell receptor beta chains presented below share a single source sample, sequenced in a study of radiotherapy plus CTLA-4 blockade in lung cancer. Method: immunoSEQ multiplex PCR; TCRdb's copy keeps in-frame clones and lacks some. The repertoire consists of 60,000 to 70,000 clones, with roughly 78% occurring once and the leading ten covering about 9.1%. Specimen: peripheral blood, collected from a patient treated with radiotherapy plus ipilimumab. Source of these receptors: a human donor with non-small cell lung cancer who had a complete response to radiotherapy plus ipilimumab.

This clone was counted a few times. The V call is TRBV10-1, the J call TRBJ1-1; no definite D call. The CDR3 is 11 amino acids. The germline V gene has CDR1 WNHNN and CDR2 SYGVQD (reference sequence). V was shortened by 3 bases and J by 7 bases, with 6 bases between the two germline ends. The CDR3 nucleotides read TGCGCCAGCAGTGATGAGGGTGAAGCTTTCTTT. Translating it yields CASSDEGEAFF.

The gene calls are TRBV7-9 and TRBJ2-1; D is ambiguous. Germline loops: CDR1 SEHNR, CDR2 FQNEAQ (reference sequence). CDR3 size: 12 residues. Trimming cost V 0 bases and J 10 bases, with 7 bases left between them. The CDR3 DNA is TGTGCCAGCAGCTTAGCCGACGGGGAGCAGTTCTTC. As protein: CASSLADGEQFF.

The V call is TRBV18, the J call TRBJ2-3; 8 bases fit TRBD1. CDR1 and CDR2 from the germline V gene are KGHSH and LQKENI. The CDR3 consists of 18 residues. After removal of 7 bases from V and 0 bases from J, the junction contained 15 bases not matched to a gene. This CDR3 reads CASLDSGTGITSTDTQYF. DNA for the CDR3: TGTGCCAGCTTAGACTCCGGGACAGGAATTACTAGCACAGATACGCAGTATTTT.

The genes are TRBV18 and TRBJ1-3; a possible D gene is TRBD1 (5 bases). CDR3 length: 13 residues. CDR1 and CDR2 from the germline V gene are KGHSH and LQKENI. Trimming took off 6 bases at V and 4 bases at J, with 10 bases between the two ends. CDR3 sequence: CASSGGLGNTIYF. DNA of the CDR3: TGTGCCAGCTCGGGGGGTCTCGGAAACACCATATATTTT.

The genes are TRBV11-3 and TRBJ2-5; D not resolved. The germline gives CDR1 SGHNT, CDR2 YENEEA. The CDR3 contains 14 residues. Trimming shortened V by 3 bases and J by 2 bases, and 10 bases separated the two germline ends. CDR3 DNA sequence: TGTGCCAGCAGCTTTAGTAGGGCACAAGAGACCCAGTACTTC. Its translation is CASSFSRAQETQYF.

The rearrangement joins TRBV5-1 to TRBJ2-5; D unresolved. The J call is in doubt because the DNA end fits TRBJ2-7 better. CDR3 length: 12 amino acids. Germline CDR1 SGHRS, CDR2 YFSETQ. The CDR3 DNA reads TGCGCCAGCAGCTTGATCCCCTACGAGCAGTACTTC. It is translated as CASSLIPYEQYF.

This sequence joins TRBV9 and TRBJ1-3; D perhaps matches TRBD1 (5 bases). Germline CDR1 and CDR2: SGDLS and YYNGEE. The CDR3 sequence is 14 residues long. V shed 3 bases and J shed 0 bases, with 7 bases lying between them. CDR3 region: CASSATDSGNTIYF. CDR3 nucleotide sequence: TGTGCCAGCAGCGCGACAGACTCTGGAAACACCATATATTTT.

A few counts support this clone. The chain employs TRBV6-5 and TRBJ2-3; TRBD2 matches 8 bases. Germline CDR1 MNHEY, CDR2 SVGAGI. The CDR3 runs to 14 residues. Trimming at V came to 4 bases and at J to 4 bases, leaving 4 bases not matched to a gene. CDR3 sequence (DNA): TGTGCCAGCAGTTCCCGGGGGGGGCCAGATACGCAGTATTTT. Protein: CASSSRGGPDTQYF.

The chain carries TRBV2 and TRBJ2-1, with 9 bases identical to TRBD1. With 4 bases clipped from V and 2 bases from J, the junction kept 6 bases outside the gene matches. The CDR3 totals 16 residues. The germline V gene has CDR1 SNHLY and CDR2 FYNNEI. In DNA, the CDR3 is TGTGCCAGCAGTGGACAGGGGGGAAGGGCCTACAATGAGCAGTTCTTC. It encodes CASSGQGGRAYNEQFF.

This chain's CDR3 is CASSDSPPIFPNTEAFF. CDR3 nucleotides: TGTGCCAGCAGCGATTCACCACCCATATTTCCGAACACTGAAGCTTTCTTT. The chain combines TRBV7-8 with TRBJ1-1; no clear D gene. Per the germline V gene, CDR1 is SGHVS and CDR2 is FQNEAQ. V was cut by 5 bases and J by 1 base, with 20 bases left in between. The CDR3 consists of 17 residues.

The chain recombines TRBV30 with TRBJ1-1, with 7 nucleotides matching TRBD1. This CDR3 is built from 15 residues. Per the germline V gene, CDR1 is GTSNPN and CDR2 is SVGIG (reference sequence). Germline trimming cut 3 bases from V and 6 bases from J; bases unmatched to any gene: 13. CDR3 sequence reads: CAWRSTTGAHPEAFF. The DNA for the CDR3 is TGTGCCTGGAGGTCAACCACAGGGGCTCATCCTGAAGCTTTCTTT.

The chain employs TRBV9 and TRBJ2-1; 7 bases fit TRBD2. The V gene end was trimmed by 0 bases and the J gene end by 9 bases; junction bases not matched to a gene: 9. This CDR3 has 15 amino acids. From germline, CDR1 is SGDLS and CDR2 YYNGEE. This CDR3 reads CASSVATGLETEQFF. In nucleotides, the CDR3 is TGTGCCAGCAGCGTAGCTACTGGACTAGAGACTGAGCAGTTCTTC.

This chain joins TRBV7-9 and TRBJ2-1, with D possibly TRBD2 on 7 matching bases. This CDR3 is built from 17 residues. V was clipped by 1 base and J by 7 bases, with 20 bases between them. Germline V gene data show CDR1 as SEHNR and CDR2 as FQNEAQ (reference sequence). The CDR3 spells CASSLVSGVGGGNEQFF. The DNA for the CDR3 is TGTGCCAGCAGCTTAGTCTCCGGTGTGGGAGGGGGGAATGAGCAGTTCTTC. Full variable domain (missing parts from reference TRBV7-9 and TRBJ2-1): DTGVSQNPRHKITKRGQNVTFRCDPISEHNRLYWYRQTLGQGPEFLTYFQNEAQLEKSRLLSDRFSAERPKGSFSTLEIQRTEQGDSAMYLCASSLVSGVGGGNEQFFGPGTRLTVL.

The chain recombines TRBV30 with TRBJ1-2; D gene uncertain. Trimming stripped 2 bases from V and 4 bases from J, with 14 bases between. This CDR3 is 14 amino acids long. Germline assignment: CDR1 GTSNPN and CDR2 SVGIG (reference sequence). This chain's CDR3 is CAWSPDPSFYGYTF. The CDR3 DNA sequence: TGTGCCTGGAGTCCCGACCCCTCTTTCTATGGCTACACCTTC. Based on the CDR3 plus reference TRBV30 and TRBJ1-2, the full variable domain is SQTIHQWPATLVQPVGSPLSLECTVEGTSNPNLYWYRQAAGRGLQLLFYSVGIGQISSEVPQNLSASRPQDRQFILSSKKLLLSDSGFYLCAWSPDPSFYGYTFGSGTRLTVV.

The chain joins TRBV5-1 to TRBJ2-1; 12 nucleotides align to TRBD2. This CDR3 is 14 amino acids long. V lost 7 bases to trimming and J lost 7 bases; unmatched junction nucleotides: 6. Per germline, CDR1 SGHRS and CDR2 YFSETQ. Here the CDR3 reads CASGRTSGINEQFF. Here the CDR3 DNA reads TGCGCCAGCGGGCGGACTAGCGGGATTAATGAGCAGTTCTTC.

V gene TRBV9 combines with J gene TRBJ1-2; 9 positions agree with TRBD1. The V and J ends lost 3 bases and 3 bases, in that order; junction bases with no gene match: 6. This CDR3 comprises 15 residues. CDR1 and CDR2 (germline): SGDLS, YYNGEE. Written as DNA, the CDR3 is TGTGCCAGCAGCGCGCGAACAGGGGGCGACTATGGCTACACCTTC. Translated, it gives CASSARTGGDYGYTF.

The chain has TRBV7-9 and TRBJ1-2, with 9 bases fitting TRBD1. Germline V gene lookup returns CDR1 SEHNR and CDR2 FQNEAQ (reference sequence). The CDR3 sequence is 15 residues long. V lost 5 bases, J lost 4 bases, and 8 bases stayed unmatched. CDR3 residues: CASSPGTGRSYGYTF. The CDR3 region has the DNA TGTGCCAGCAGCCCGGGGACAGGGAGGAGCTATGGCTACACCTTC.

The chain is built from TRBV28 and TRBJ2-6; D unresolved. V was pared by 5 bases and J by 0 bases, with 17 bases between. CDR3 length: 18 amino acids. Germline V lookup: CDR1 MDHEN, CDR2 SYDVKM. The CDR3 sequence is CASSLGRWSYSGANVLTF. The CDR3 bases are TGTGCCAGCAGTCTGGGCAGGTGGAGCTACTCTGGGGCCAACGTCCTGACTTTC. Full variable domain (outside the CDR3, taken from reference TRBV28 and TRBJ2-6): DVKVTQSSRYLVKRTGEKVFLECVQDMDHENMFWYRQDPGLGLRLIYFSYDVKMKEKGDIPEGYSVSREKKERFSLILESASTNQTSMYLCASSLGRWSYSGANVLTFGAGSRLTVL.

This chain links TRBV19 with TRBJ1-5; TRBD1 aligns across 9 bases. The V segment lost 5 bases and the J segment 11 bases; nucleotides outside the gene matches: 16. CDR3 size: 16 residues. In germline, CDR1 is LNHDA, CDR2 SQIVND (reference sequence). CDR3: CASSSHFILGQGTQHF. Written as DNA, the CDR3 is TGTGCCAGTAGTTCCCACTTCATCCTGGGACAGGGAACCCAGCATTTT.

This clone came up a few times. V usage is TRBV28 and J usage is TRBJ1-5; weak D call: TRBD1 (5 bases). Germline CDR1 MDHEN, CDR2 SYDVKM. This CDR3 has 13 amino acids. Trimming removed 11 bases from V and 9 bases from J, with 20 bases in between. This CDR3 reads CASAGTLGRPQHF. The CDR3 DNA reads as TGTGCCTCCGCGGGGACCCTGGGGAGGCCCCAGCATTTT. Combining the CDR3 with reference TRBV28 and TRBJ1-5 gives the whole variable domain DVKVTQSSRYLVKRTGEKVFLECVQDMDHENMFWYRQDPGLGLRLIYFSYDVKMKEKGDIPEGYSVSREKKERFSLILESASTNQTSMYLCASAGTLGRPQHFGDGTRLSIL.